This T cell receptor (beta chain) was found in a study of cytomegalovirus exposure and HLA in healthy donors. Background on the study: There were 350 to 450 genotyped donors. Of these, 75% to 90% fell in the genetic ancestry cluster associated with self-reported Caucasian donors. General observations from the study: Being productive about 90% or about 30% of the time was typical of most TCR beta V segments in an earlier analysis. In vitro work confirmed that a few CMV-associated chains recognize CMV antigens. An observed cluster of highly shared sequence variants was recorded as a likely sequencing artifact.

As for this clone: Its specificity is unknown.

Primers: 60 Vbeta forward and 13 Jbeta reverse. The assay was immunoSEQ multiplex PCR, and TCRdb's table has in-frame clones only and misses some. This table has some 200,000 clones, 55% to 75% appearing once. Trimming at V came to 0 bases and at J to 11 bases, leaving 16 bases not matched to a gene. There are 17 residues in the CDR3. Germline CDR1 is MNHEY and CDR2 is SMNVEV (reference sequence). J is TRBJ2-5 and V is TRBV27; 9 bases agree with TRBD2. This sequence originates from a man between 35 and 55 years old in good health and CMV-seropositive. Sequenced material: PBMCs. CDR3 DNA: TGTGCCAGCAGTTTATCGTTAATAGCGGGGGCCTTTGAAGAGCAGTACTTC. Translated: CASSLSLIAGAFEEQYF.